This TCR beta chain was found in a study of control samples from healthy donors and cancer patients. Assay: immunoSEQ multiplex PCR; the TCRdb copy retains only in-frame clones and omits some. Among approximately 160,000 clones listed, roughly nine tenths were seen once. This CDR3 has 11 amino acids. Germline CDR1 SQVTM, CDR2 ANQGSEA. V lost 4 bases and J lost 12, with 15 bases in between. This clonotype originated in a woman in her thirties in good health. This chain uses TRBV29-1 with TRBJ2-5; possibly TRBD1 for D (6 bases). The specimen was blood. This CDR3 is CSVAVGDKKYF. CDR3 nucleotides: TGCAGCGTTGCAGTAGGGGACAAGAAGTACTTC.